This TCR beta chain was recorded in a study of CD8+ T cells in alopecia areata. After isolation, RNA underwent reverse transcription to generate cDNA as the sequencing template. Only in-frame clones appear in the TCRdb table, and some are missing; sequencing was by immunoSEQ multiplex PCR. This table holds 200,000 or so clones, 58% found once. Germline loops: CDR1 MGHDK, CDR2 SYGVNS. This CDR3 has 13 amino acids. V was shortened by 6 bases and J by 3 bases, with 12 bases between the two germline ends. This clone was picked up a small number of times. Treatment meaning: oral pan-JAK inhibitor, 5-10 mg twice daily.

The sequences come from CD4+ T cells sorted from blood, collected at week 24, from a patient treated with tofacitinib. This rearrangement joins TRBV25-1 to TRBJ2-7; a weak D match, TRBD1 (5 bases). This TCR was recovered from a human donor with alopecia areata. CDR3: CASRGHSGYEQYF. CDR3 DNA: TGTGCCAGCAGAGGACATTCTGGCTACGAGCAGTACTTC.